The clone carrying this T cell receptor (beta chain) came up a few times. Its antigen is still unknown. A single record per CDR3 protein comes from TCRdb applying MiXCR to the RACE reads. This sample has around 120,000 distinct CDR3 sequences, with roughly an eighth found just once. This entry is derived from a study of human T cells and chemical hapten exposure. Study information: Upper-back patch tests with 0.01% DPC were read at 6 days.

The study, taken as a whole, reports: The donors suffered from alopecia, so their immune response may not match that of healthy people.

Indicated time point: patch test 1, 2 weeks after DPC sensitization. The treatment is: therapeutic diphenylcyclopropenone sensitization with weekly scalp DPC. The study enrolled 18 to 70-year-old alopecia patients suitable for DPC. The TCR originated in a man between 18 and 35 years old with alopecia areata. Some clones in this sample may be carry-over from other donors' samples. The sequencing used whole blood, collected in connection with sensitization to the hapten diphenylcyclopropenone (DPC).

The CDR3 DNA is TGCAGCGTGACAGGGGGCCTCGGCAATCAGCCCCAGCATTTT. The encoded protein is CSVTGGLGNQPQHF. This chain links TRBV29-1 with TRBJ1-5; TRBD1 agrees at 10 bases. Germline lookup yields CDR1 SQVTM and CDR2 ANQGSEA. The CDR3 is 14 amino acids. The junction had 4 bases not matched to a gene; V was cut back by 6 bases and J by 2 bases.